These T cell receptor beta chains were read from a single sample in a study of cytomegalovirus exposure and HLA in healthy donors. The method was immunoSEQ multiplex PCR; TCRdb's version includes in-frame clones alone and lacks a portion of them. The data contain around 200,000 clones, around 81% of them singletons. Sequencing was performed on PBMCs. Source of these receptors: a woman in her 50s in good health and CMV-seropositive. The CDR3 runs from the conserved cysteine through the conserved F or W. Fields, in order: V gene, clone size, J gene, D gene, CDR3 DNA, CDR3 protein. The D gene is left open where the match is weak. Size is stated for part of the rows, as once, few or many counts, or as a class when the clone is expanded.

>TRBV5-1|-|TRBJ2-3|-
TGCGCCAGCAGCTTCTTAGTGTTAGATACGCAGTATTTT
CASSFLVLDTQYF
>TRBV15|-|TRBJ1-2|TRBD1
TGTGCCACCAGCAGAACCGGGACAGGCCATGGCTACACCTTC
CATSRTGTGHGYTF
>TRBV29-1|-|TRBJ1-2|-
TGCAGCGTTGATGGGGGGGGAGGTGGCTACACCTTC
CSVDGGGGGYTF
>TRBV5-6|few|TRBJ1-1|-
TGTGCCAGCAGCAGACCTACAGGGTTAGCTGAAGCTTTCTTT
CASSRPTGLAEAFF
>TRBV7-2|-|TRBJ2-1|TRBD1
TGTGCCAGCAGCCATAAGGGGACGGGACAGGGAGAGTACAATGAGCAGTTCTTC
CASSHKGTGQGEYNEQFF
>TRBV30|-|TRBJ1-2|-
TGTGCCTGGAGTGTAACAGTTTTCTATGGCTACACCTTC
CAWSVTVFYGYTF
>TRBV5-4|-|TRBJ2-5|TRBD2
TGTGCCAGCAGCTTGGGGACTAGCGGGAGAAAAGAGACCCAGTACTTC
CASSLGTSGRKETQYF
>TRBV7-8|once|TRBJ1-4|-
TGTGCCAGCAGCTTGGGGCTTGGACAGATTAATGAAAAACTGTTTTTT
CASSLGLGQINEKLFF
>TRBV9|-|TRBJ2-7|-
TGTGCCAGCAGCCCCGGACATACCTACGAGCAGTACTTC
CASSPGHTYEQYF
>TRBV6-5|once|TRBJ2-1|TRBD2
TGTGCCAGTCGAACGGGGGGGGAGTACAATGAGCAGTTCTTC
CASRTGGEYNEQFF
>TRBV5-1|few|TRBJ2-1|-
TGCGCCAGCAGCCAAAGGACAGTAACCAATGAGCAGTTCTTC
CASSQRTVTNEQFF